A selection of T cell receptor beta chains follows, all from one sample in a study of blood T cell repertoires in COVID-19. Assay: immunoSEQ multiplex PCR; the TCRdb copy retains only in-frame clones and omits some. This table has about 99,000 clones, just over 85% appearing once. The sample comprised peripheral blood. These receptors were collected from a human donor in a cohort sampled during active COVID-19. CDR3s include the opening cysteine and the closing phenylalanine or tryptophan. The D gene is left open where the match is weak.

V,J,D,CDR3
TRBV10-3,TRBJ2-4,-,CAIRLLAKNIQYF
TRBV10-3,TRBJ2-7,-,CAISDTRLRPYEQYF
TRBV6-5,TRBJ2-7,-,CASKPNREIAYEQYF
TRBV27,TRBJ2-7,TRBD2,CASRTGLAGVPGSYEQYF
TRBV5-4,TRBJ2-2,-,CASSSPEGANTGELFF
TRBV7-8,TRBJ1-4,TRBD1,CASSVNRGRKKLFF
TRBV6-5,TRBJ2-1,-,CAALARRDNEQFF
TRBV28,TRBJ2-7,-,CASSFVLAAYEQYF
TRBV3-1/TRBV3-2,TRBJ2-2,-,CASSKGLGVPGELFF
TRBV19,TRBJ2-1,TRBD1,CASSPGTGWDNEQFF
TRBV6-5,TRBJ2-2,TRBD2,CASSYSTSGGTGELFF
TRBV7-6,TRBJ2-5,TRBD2,CASSLARGLAGVKETQYF
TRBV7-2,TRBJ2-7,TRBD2,CASSQGLAGDEQYF
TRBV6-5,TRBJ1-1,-,CASSYLAMEGEAFF
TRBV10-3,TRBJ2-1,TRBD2,CAISGLAGDEQFF
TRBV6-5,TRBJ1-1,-,CASTQYPTGNTEAFF
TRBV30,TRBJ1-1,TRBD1,CAWSIQGAGTEAFF
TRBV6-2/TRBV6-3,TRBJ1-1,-,CASSVHIMNTEAFF
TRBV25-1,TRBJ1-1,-,CASSEGRRAATEAFF
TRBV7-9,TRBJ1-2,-,CASSSTVPYGYTF
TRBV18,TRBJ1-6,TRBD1,CASSPHGTGTGSPLHF
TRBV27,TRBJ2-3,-,CASSLPVGGTQYF
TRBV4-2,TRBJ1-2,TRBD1,CASSPEGTGPYGYTF
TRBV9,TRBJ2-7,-,CASSVVVDSYEQYF
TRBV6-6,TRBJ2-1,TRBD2,CASSLRGGDVSEQFF
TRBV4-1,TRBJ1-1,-,CASSQTVMNTEAFF
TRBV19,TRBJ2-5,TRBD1,CASRTGDGRPQETQYF
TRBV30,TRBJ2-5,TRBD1,CAWSFHRGLETQYF
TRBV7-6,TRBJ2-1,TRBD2,CASSPAGTSGGRGQFF